This T cell receptor beta chain emerged from a study of spatial heterogeneity in lung cancer. In its sample, this clonotype was seen a few times. One entry per CDR3 protein results from TCRdb running MiXCR on the 5' RACE reads. Of 110,000 or so distinct CDR3 sequences in the sample, about 10% were seen once. Specified time point: blood at routine non-recurrence follow-up after resection. Germline lookup yields CDR1 SGHNT and CDR2 YENEEA. The CDR3 is made up of 16 amino acids. V lost 4 bases and J lost 9, with 21 bases in between. The receptor was derived from a female donor with early-stage non-small cell lung cancer. The source material was PBMCs, sampled at follow-up. The chain recombines TRBV11-3 with TRBJ2-2, with D possibly being TRBD2 (6 bases). The CDR3 region has the DNA TGTGCCAGCAGCTCACACCAGACTAGTAATCGCCGGGAGCTGTTTTTT. This sequence encodes CASSSHQTSNRRELFF.